This TCR beta chain came from a study of T-cell reconstitution after alpha-beta-depleted transplantation in children. The library targeted TCRbeta and was prepared with unique molecular identifiers. TCRdb analysed the PCR reads with MiXCR anew, one entry per CDR3 protein. Found here are about 72,000 distinct CDR3 sequences, roughly 6.6% of them singletons; the top ten hold less than 3%. Losses at the gene ends were 4 bases for V and 7 bases for J; bases not matched to a gene: 9. Germline CDR1 LGHDT, CDR2 YNNKEL (reference sequence). This CDR3 has 16 residues. This clonotype appeared many times. This specimen consisted of PBMCs from the stem cell graft donor, obtained from the stem cell graft. The genes are TRBV3-1 and TRBJ2-1; the match to TRBD2 covers 11 bases. The receptor comes from a human donor who donated a stem cell graft to a child with acute lymphoblastic leukemia. The CDR3 loop is CASSPEGLAGWNEQFF. CDR3 in DNA: TGTGCCAGCAGCCCCGAAGGACTAGCGGGCTGGAATGAGCAGTTCTTC.